This T cell receptor beta chain was captured in a study of beta chain features in type 1 diabetes. Study results and limitations: The naive, central memory and Treg TCRB repertoires of patients appeared to be more similar to one another than those of healthy donors. When Type 1 diabetes patients were examined, their TCRB CDR3s proved moderately but significantly shorter in all four CD4+ subsets.

The CDR3 consists of 17 residues. In this sample, this clone turned up a few times. The antigen is undetermined. Investigators reverse transcribed all isolated RNA, so they sequenced expressed TCRB transcripts. Clones were sequenced by immunoSEQ multiplex PCR, and TCRdb holds only the in-frame ones, with some missing. The top ten hold 0.095% to 0.15% of the sample, which has 500,000 to 800,000 clones, 9.5% to 15% seen once. The gene calls are TRBV21-1 and TRBJ2-3; the table's D call, TRBD1, has no DNA check behind it. TRBV21-1 is classified as a pseudogene. The origin of this receptor is a man aged 25 to 45 with type 1 diabetes. Sequencing was carried out using naive CD4+ T cells from blood. CDR3 residues: CASSKFRPAISTDTQYF. The CDR3 nucleotides read TGTGCCAGCAGCAAATTCAGGCCCGCGATTAGCACAGATACGCAGTATTTT.